This T cell receptor beta chain was recovered during a study of OX40 agonist ivuxolimab in advanced cancers. Study context: Each dose-escalation patient presented with hepatocellular carcinoma, melanoma, renal cell or head and neck cancer. Overall study results and limits: At 0.1 to 3.0 mg/kg, clonal expansion of CD4+ and CD8+ blood T cells had occurred by week 6. Expanded peripheral T cell antigen specificity was not determined. On average, a greater number of expanded clones characterised CD8+ T cells relative to CD4+.

Here immunoSEQ multiplex PCR was the method, and the copy in TCRdb shows in-frame clones only, minus some. Here the sample spans around 150,000 clones, about nine tenths being singletons. Comment on this clone: Its antigen is still unknown.

The V end lost 6 bases, the J end lost 1 base, and 11 bases lay between the germline ends. The germline V gene has CDR1 MDHEN and CDR2 SYDVKM. The CDR3 length is 14 residues. The sequences come from CD4+ or CD8+ T cells sorted from blood, collected in a trial of the OX40 agonist ivuxolimab. The clonotype was recovered from an adult with an advanced solid tumor such as melanoma, head and neck, liver or kidney cancer. The rearrangement links TRBV28 to TRBJ2-3; D ambiguous. CDR3 DNA sequence: TGTGCCAGCAGATCGAGCGACGGCACAGATACGCAGTATTTT. This codes for CASRSSDGTDTQYF.